A selection of T cell receptor beta chains follows, all from one sample in a study of Graves' ophthalmopathy and Graves' hyperthyroidism. Each CDR3 protein is one row after TCRdb ran MiXCR on the multiplex PCR reads. This table has under 350,000 distinct CDR3 sequences, 15% to 20% appearing once. Sequenced material: peripheral blood. Receptors were obtained from an adult man with Graves' ophthalmopathy. Both conserved end residues are part of each CDR3. A D gene is named only where the DNA matches it firmly. Clone size is stated in some rows and not others, as once, few, many or a class when expanded.

CDR3nt	CDR3aa	v_gene	d_gene	j_gene	abundance
TGTGCCAGTAGTACCTACAGGGGAGCTGAAGCTTTCTTT	CASSTYRGAEAFF	TRBV19	TRBD1	TRBJ1-1	-
TGTGCCAGCAGCTTAGTGCAGGGGACTAACTATGGCTACACCTTC	CASSLVQGTNYGYTF	TRBV7-8	-	TRBJ1-2	many
TGTGCCAGTAGTATAGCACAGGGGGCAGGCGGGGAGCTGTTTTTT	CASSIAQGAGGELFF	TRBV19	TRBD1	TRBJ2-2	many
TGTGCCAGCAGTTACCCCACAGTTACCGGGGAGCTGTTTTTT	CASSYPTVTGELFF	TRBV6-5	-	TRBJ2-2	many
TGTGCCAGCAGTCCCAGTGGGATTGAAGCTTTCTTT	CASSPSGIEAFF	TRBV28	-	TRBJ1-1	many
TGCGCCAGCAGCCCTCTACTAGCGGGGGAAGAGACCCAGTACTTC	CASSPLLAGEETQYF	TRBV4-1	TRBD2	TRBJ2-5	many
TGTGCCAGCACCCGACAGGCCCGTTCTGGGGCCAACGTCCTGACTTTC	CASTRQARSGANVLTF	TRBV19	-	TRBJ2-6	many
TGTGCCAGCAGTTTAAACAGGGCTAGCTCTGGAAACACCATATATTTT	CASSLNRASSGNTIYF	TRBV12-3/TRBV12-4	-	TRBJ1-3	many
TGTGCCAGCAGCCCCTACGGTGCAGGGGCGAGGAACACTGAAGCTTTCTTT	CASSPYGAGARNTEAFF	TRBV3-1	-	TRBJ1-1	many
TGCAGTGCTAGGACAGGGTACGAGGTCTGCGAGCAGTACTTC	CSARTGYEVCEQYF	TRBV20-1	TRBD1	TRBJ2-7	many
TGTGCCAGCAGACCAGGGAGCAAGACCCAGTACTTC	CASRPGSKTQYF	TRBV2	-	TRBJ2-5	many
TGCAGCGTTGAAGCCCTATCCCACGAGCAGTACTTC	CSVEALSHEQYF	TRBV29-1	-	TRBJ2-7	many
TGTGCCAGCAGCTTGGCTCGGGGAGGGAGCACTGAAGCTTTCTTT	CASSLARGGSTEAFF	TRBV5-8	-	TRBJ1-1	many
TGCAGCGTTGTCAGCCACCTTAACTATGGCTACACCTTC	CSVVSHLNYGYTF	TRBV29-1	-	TRBJ1-2	many
TGTGCCTGGAGTGTATCCGGGCTAGCAAGTAATGGCTACACCTTC	CAWSVSGLASNGYTF	TRBV30	-	TRBJ1-2	few
TGCAGTGCAGGGACATCTGGAAACACCATATATTTT	CSAGTSGNTIYF	TRBV20-1	-	TRBJ1-3	many
TGTGCCAGCAGCCATGACAAGGGGAACACCATATATTTT	CASSHDKGNTIYF	TRBV3-1	-	TRBJ1-3	many
TGTGCCAGCAGCTACCTAAGGGACAGGGAGGACACTGAAGCTTTCTTT	CASSYLRDREDTEAFF	TRBV6-5	TRBD1	TRBJ1-1	many
TGTGCCAGCAGCGCTCCAGGCAGGGGTACTGAAGCTTTCTTT	CASSAPGRGTEAFF	TRBV28	-	TRBJ1-1	-
TGTGCCAGCAGCCCGTCGCTAGCGGGGGAGACGGAGACCCAGTACTTC	CASSPSLAGETETQYF	TRBV7-9	TRBD2	TRBJ2-5	many
TGTGCCAGCAGTGAAGCCCTTTATCAGCCCCAGCATTTT	CASSEALYQPQHF	TRBV6-1	-	TRBJ1-5	-
TGTGCCAGCAGTTACTTCAGTAACTATGGCTACACCTTC	CASSYFSNYGYTF	TRBV6-5	-	TRBJ1-2	many